This section outlines one T cell receptor (beta chain) sequence together with its context. The CDR3 has 14 amino acids. V gave up 3 bases and J gave up 5 bases; unmatched junction bases: 5. CDR1 is SGHNT, CDR2 YYREEE, per germline (reference sequence). Cohorts were determined from participant-reported clinical history. TCRdb keeps only in-frame clones here, not all; method: immunoSEQ multiplex PCR. The sample holds hundreds of thousands of clones; under 90% are singletons and the top ten take under 3%. The record originates from a study of blood T cell repertoires in COVID-19. Study background: PBMCs, B-cell-depleted T cells, or T cells were the source of the cDNA or gDNA that made up the material.

The sequenced sample consisted of PBMCs or T cells enriched from blood (not recorded which). The clonotype originates from a woman aged 45 to 65 who had been exposed to COVID-19. V and J are TRBV5-4 and TRBJ1-3; 7 bases are a match to TRBD1. DNA for the CDR3: TGTGCCAGCAGCTCCCCGGGACAGAGAAACACCATATATTTT. This gives the protein CASSSPGQRNTIYF.